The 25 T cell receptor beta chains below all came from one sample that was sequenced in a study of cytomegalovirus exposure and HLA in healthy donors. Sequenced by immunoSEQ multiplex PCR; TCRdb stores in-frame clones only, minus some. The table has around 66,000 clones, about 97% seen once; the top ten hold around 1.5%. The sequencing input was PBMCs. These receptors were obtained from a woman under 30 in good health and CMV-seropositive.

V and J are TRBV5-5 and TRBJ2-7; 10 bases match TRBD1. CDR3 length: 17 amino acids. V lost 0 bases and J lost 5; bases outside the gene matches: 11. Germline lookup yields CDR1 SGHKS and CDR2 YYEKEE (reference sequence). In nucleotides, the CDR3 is TGTGCCAGCAGCTTGGCACCCCAGACAGGGGGCCGGGACGAGCAGTACTTC. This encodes CASSLAPQTGGRDEQYF.

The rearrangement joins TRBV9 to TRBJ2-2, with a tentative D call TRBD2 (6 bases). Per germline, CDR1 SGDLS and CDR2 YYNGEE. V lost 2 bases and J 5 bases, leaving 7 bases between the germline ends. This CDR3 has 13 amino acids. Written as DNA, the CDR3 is TGTGCCAGCAGCGTTGGAGGGACCGGGGAGCTGTTTTTT. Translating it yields CASSVGGTGELFF.

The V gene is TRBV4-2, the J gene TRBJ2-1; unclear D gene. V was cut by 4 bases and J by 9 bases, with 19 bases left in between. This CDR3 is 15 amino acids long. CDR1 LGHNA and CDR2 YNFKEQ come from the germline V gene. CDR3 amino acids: CASSPRLSLHFEQFF. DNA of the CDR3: TGTGCCAGCAGCCCAAGACTGAGCCTCCATTTTGAGCAGTTCTTC.

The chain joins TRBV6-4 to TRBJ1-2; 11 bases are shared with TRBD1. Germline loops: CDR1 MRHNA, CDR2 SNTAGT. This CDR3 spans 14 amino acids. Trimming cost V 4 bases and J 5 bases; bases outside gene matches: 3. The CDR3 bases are TGTGCCAGCAGTGCCGGGACAGGGGGTTATGGCTACACCTTC. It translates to CASSAGTGGYGYTF.

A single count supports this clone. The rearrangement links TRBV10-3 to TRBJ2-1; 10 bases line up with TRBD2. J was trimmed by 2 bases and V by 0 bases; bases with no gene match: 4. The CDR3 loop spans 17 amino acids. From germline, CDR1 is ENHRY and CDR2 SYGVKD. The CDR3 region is CAISESLAGAAYNEQFF. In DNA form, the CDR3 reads TGTGCCATCAGTGAGTCGCTAGCGGGAGCGGCCTACAATGAGCAGTTCTTC.

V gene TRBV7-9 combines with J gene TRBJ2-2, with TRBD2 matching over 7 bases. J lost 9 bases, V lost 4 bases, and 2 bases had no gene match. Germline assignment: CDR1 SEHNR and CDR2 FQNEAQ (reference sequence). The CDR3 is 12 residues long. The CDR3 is CASSWGGRELFF. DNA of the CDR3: TGTGCCAGCAGCTGGGGGGGAAGGGAGCTGTTTTTT.

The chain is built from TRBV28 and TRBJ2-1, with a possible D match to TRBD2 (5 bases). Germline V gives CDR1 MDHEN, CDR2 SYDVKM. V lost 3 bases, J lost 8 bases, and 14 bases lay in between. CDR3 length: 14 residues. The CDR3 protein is CASSFGSMEDEQFF. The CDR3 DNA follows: TGTGCCAGCAGTTTCGGATCCATGGAGGATGAGCAGTTCTTC.

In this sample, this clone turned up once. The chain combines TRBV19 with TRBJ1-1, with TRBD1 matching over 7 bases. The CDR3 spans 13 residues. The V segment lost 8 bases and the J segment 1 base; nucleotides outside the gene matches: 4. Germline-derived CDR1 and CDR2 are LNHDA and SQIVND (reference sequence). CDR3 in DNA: TGTGCCAGTGCACGGACAGGGAACACTGAAGCTTTCTTT. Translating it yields CASARTGNTEAFF.

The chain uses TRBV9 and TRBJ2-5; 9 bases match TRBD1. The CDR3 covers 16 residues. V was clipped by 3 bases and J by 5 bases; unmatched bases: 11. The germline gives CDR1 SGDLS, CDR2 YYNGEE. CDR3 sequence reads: CASSAPGQGLVETQYF. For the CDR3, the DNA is TGTGCCAGCAGCGCGCCGGGACAGGGTCTCGTGGAGACCCAGTACTTC.

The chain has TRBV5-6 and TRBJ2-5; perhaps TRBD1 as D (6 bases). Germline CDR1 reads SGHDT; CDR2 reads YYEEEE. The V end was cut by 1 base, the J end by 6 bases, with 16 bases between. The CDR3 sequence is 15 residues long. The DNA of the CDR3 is TGTGCCAGCAGCTTGATAGGATCAGGGGTGAAGACCCAGTACTTC. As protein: CASSLIGSGVKTQYF.

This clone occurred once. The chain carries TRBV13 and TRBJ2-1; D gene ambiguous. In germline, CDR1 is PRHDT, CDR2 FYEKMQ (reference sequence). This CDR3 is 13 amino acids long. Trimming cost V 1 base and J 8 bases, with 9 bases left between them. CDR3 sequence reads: CASSLVPLDEQFF. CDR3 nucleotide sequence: TGTGCCAGCAGCTTAGTCCCCCTTGATGAGCAGTTCTTC.

The CDR3 here is CASSPGGGTPADIQYF. For the CDR3, the DNA is TGTGCCAGCAGCCCCGGGGGGGGAACCCCGGCGGACATTCAGTACTTC. This chain links TRBV11-3 with TRBJ2-4; TRBD2 aligns across 8 bases. The CDR3 length is 16 residues. Trimming at V came to 5 bases and at J to 8 bases, leaving 14 bases not matched to a gene. Germline V CDR1 and CDR2: SGHNT, YENEEA. Full variable domain (outside the CDR3, taken from reference TRBV11-3 and TRBJ2-4): EAGVVQSPRYKIIEKKQPVAFWCNPISGHNTLYWYLQNLGQGPELLIRYENEEAVDDSQLPKDRFSAERLKGVDSTLKIQPAELGDSAVYLCASSPGGGTPADIQYFGAGTRLSVL.

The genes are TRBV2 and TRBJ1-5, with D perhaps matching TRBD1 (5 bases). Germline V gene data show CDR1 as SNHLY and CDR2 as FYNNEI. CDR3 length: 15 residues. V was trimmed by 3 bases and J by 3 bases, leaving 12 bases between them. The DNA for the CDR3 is TGTGCCAGCAGTGATCAGGGAATGGTCAATCAGCCCCAGCATTTT. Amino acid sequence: CASSDQGMVNQPQHF.

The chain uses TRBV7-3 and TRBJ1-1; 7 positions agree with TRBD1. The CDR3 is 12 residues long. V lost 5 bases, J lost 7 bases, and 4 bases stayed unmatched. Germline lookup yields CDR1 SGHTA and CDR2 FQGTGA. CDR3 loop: CASSLPGGEAFF. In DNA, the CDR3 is TGTGCCAGCAGCCTTCCAGGGGGTGAAGCTTTCTTT. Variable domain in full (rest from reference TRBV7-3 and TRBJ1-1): GAGVSQTPSNKVTEKGKYVELRCDPISGHTALYWYRQSLGQGPEFLIYFQGTGAADDSGLPNDRFFAVRPEGSVSTLKIQRTERGDSAVYLCASSLPGGEAFFGQGTRLTVV.

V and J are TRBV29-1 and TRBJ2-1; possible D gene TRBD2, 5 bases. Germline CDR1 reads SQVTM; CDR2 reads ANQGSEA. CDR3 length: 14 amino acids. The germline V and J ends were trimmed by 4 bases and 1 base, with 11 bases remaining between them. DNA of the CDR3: TGCAGCGTTGGAGGTGGACTTTCCTACAATGAGCAGTTCTTC. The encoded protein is CSVGGGLSYNEQFF.

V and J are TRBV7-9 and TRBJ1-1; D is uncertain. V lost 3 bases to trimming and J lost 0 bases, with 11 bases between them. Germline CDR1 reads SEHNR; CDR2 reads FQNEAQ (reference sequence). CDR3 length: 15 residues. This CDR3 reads CASSLVPGMNTEAFF. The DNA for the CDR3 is TGTGCCAGCAGCTTGGTTCCGGGAATGAACACTGAAGCTTTCTTT.

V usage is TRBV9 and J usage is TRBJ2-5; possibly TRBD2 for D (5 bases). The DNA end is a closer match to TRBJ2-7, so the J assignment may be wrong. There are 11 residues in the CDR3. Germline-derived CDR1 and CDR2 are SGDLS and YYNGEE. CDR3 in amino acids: CASSRGHEQYF. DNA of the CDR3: TGTGCCAGCAGTCGCGGGCACGAGCAGTACTTC.

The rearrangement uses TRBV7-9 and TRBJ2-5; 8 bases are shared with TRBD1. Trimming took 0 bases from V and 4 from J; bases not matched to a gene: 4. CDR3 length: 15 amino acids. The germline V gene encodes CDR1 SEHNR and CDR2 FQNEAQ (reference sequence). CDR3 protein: CASSLAQGARETQYF. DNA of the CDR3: TGTGCCAGCAGCTTAGCGCAGGGGGCGCGAGAGACCCAGTACTTC.

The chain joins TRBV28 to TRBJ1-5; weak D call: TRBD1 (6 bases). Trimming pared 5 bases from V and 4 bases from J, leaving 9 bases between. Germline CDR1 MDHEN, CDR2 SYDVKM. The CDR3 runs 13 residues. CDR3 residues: CASSPQGNQPQHF. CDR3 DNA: TGTGCCAGCAGTCCCCAGGGGAATCAGCCCCAGCATTTT.

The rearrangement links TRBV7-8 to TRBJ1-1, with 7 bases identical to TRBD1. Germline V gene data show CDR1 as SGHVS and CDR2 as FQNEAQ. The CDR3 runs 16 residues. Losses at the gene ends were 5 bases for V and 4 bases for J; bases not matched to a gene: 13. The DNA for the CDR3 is TGTGCCAGCAGCAACACCGCGGACAGGCCGATCACTGAAGCTTTCTTT. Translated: CASSNTADRPITEAFF.

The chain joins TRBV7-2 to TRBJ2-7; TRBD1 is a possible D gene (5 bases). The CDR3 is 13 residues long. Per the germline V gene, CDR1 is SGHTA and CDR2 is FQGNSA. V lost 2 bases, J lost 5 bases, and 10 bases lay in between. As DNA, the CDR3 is TGTGCCAGCAGCTTAAGGGGCCAGGACGAGCAGTACTTC. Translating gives CASSLRGQDEQYF.

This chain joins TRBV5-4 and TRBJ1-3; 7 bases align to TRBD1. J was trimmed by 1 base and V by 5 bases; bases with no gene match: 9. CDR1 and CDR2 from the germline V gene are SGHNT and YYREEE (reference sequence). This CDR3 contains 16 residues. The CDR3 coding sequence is TGTGCCAGCAGTCCTTTGGACAGGTCTTCTGGAAACACCATATATTTT. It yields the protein CASSPLDRSSGNTIYF.

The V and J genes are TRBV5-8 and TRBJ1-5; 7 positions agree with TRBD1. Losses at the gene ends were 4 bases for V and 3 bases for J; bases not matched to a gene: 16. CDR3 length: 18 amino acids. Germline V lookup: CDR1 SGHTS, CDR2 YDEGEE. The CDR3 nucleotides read TGTGCCAGCAGCCCGATCCGCCTACAGGGGCCCTACAATCAGCCCCAGCATTTT. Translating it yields CASSPIRLQGPYNQPQHF.

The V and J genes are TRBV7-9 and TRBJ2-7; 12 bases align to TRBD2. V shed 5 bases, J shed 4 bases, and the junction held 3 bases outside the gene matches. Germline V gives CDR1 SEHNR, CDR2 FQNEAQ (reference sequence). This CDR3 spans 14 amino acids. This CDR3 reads CASSPLAGGYEQYF. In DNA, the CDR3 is TGTGCCAGCAGCCCCCTAGCGGGAGGGTACGAGCAGTACTTC. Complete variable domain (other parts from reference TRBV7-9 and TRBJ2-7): DTGVSQNPRHKITKRGQNVTFRCDPISEHNRLYWYRQTLGQGPEFLTYFQNEAQLEKSRLLSDRFSAERPKGSFSTLEIQRTEQGDSAMYLCASSPLAGGYEQYFGPGTRLTVT.

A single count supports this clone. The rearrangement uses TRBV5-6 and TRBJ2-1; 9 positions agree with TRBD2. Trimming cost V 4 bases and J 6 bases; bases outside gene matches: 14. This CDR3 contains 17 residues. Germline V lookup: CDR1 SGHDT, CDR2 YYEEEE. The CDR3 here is CASSMRLAVPQINEQFF. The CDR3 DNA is TGTGCCAGCAGCATGCGACTAGCGGTCCCACAAATCAATGAGCAGTTCTTC.